The rows below give T cell receptor beta chains drawn from one sample of a study of tumor-infiltrating lymphocytes in primary liver carcinoma. TCRdb processed the multiplex PCR reads anew with MiXCR; each CDR3 protein has one entry. The sample has about 210,000 distinct CDR3 sequences, about 82% seen once. Sequenced: tumor tissue from primary liver carcinoma. The receptors derive from a man between 35 and 55 years old with primary liver carcinoma and hepatitis B virus infection. Each CDR3 is given with its conserved first and last residue. The order of the fields is V gene, D gene, CDR3 length, clone size, J gene, CDR3 DNA, CDR3 protein. The D gene is left open where the match is weak. For some rows the clone size is stated as once, few or many, or as a class when expanded; others skip it.

TRBV29-1,-,13,-,TRBJ1-5,TGCATCATTGTCGGACAGATGAACCAGCCCCAGCATTTT,CIIVGQMNQPQHF
TRBV6-1,-,16,-,TRBJ1-5,TGTCCCAGCAGTGAAAAAGGGGAGGGGGAGCATCAGCCCCAGCATTTT,CPSSEKGEGEHQPQHF
TRBV28,TRBD2,16,many,TRBJ2-7,TGTGCCAGCACCGACATGGGACTAGCGGGCACCTACGAGCAGTACTTC,CASTDMGLAGTYEQYF
TRBV6-5,TRBD1,13,-,TRBJ2-7,TGTGCCAACACGCCCCATACAGGGGGCGCGCAGTACTTC,CANTPHTGGAQYF
TRBV4-3,TRBD1,16,-,TRBJ2-1,TGCGCCAGCAACCAAGATGTAGGGGGCCAGTACAATGAGCAGTTCTTT,CASNQDVGGQYNEQFF
TRBV6-5,-,15,-,TRBJ2-6,TGTGCCAGCAGTTACATAGGGGATGGGGCCAACGTCCTGACTTTC,CASSYIGDGANVLTF
TRBV6-6,TRBD1,13,-,TRBJ1-1,TGTGCCAACGGCACAGGGGGGACTACTGAAGCATTCTTT,CANGTGGTTEAFF
TRBV4-1,-,14,-,TRBJ2-3,TGCGCCAACAGCCAAAAAGAAGGCACAGATGCGCAATATTTT,CANSQKEGTDAQYF
TRBV29-1,TRBD1,15,-,TRBJ2-5,TGCAGCGTTGAAGCGATCAGGGGGCGAGCAGAGACACAGTACTTC,CSVEAIRGRAETQYF
TRBV5-6,-,16,many,TRBJ1-5,TGTGCCAGCAGCTTGGGGATCTCCTATAGCAATCAGCCCCAGCATTTT,CASSLGISYSNQPQHF
TRBV29-1,TRBD1,13,-,TRBJ2-7,TGCATCGCTGCCGGGACAGGGTGGTACGAGCAGTACTTC,CIAAGTGWYEQYF
TRBV4-3,-,14,-,TRBJ2-3,TGCGCCAGCAACCAGGGGGGCGCACCAGACACGCAGTATTTT,CASNQGGAPDTQYF
TRBV29-1,-,15,-,TRBJ2-3,TGCAGCGTTGACGGCGAGGCCGGCATTACAGATACGCAGTATTTT,CSVDGEAGITDTQYF
TRBV6-5,-,15,-,TRBJ2-7,TGTGCCAGTAGTTACTTCGAGGTGTGCTCCTACGAGCAGTACTTC,CASSYFEVCSYEQYF
TRBV5-1,-,16,-,TRBJ2-1,TGCGCCAGCAGCGTTACCGGGACTCGCGGCGGGAATGAGCAGTTTTTC,CASSVTGTRGGNEQFF
TRBV29-1,-,10,-,TRBJ1-4,TGCGGCGTTGGACATGAAAAACTGTTTTTT,CGVGHEKLFF
TRBV29-1,TRBD2,15,-,TRBJ2-3,TGCAGCGTTAGCGGGACTAGCGGTAGAGGGAATACGCAGTATTTT,CSVSGTSGRGNTQYF
TRBV29-1,-,12,-,TRBJ2-5,TGCAGCGTTGAGAACTTTCATGAGACCCAATACTTC,CSVENFHETQYF
TRBV6-1,-,17,-,TRBJ2-6,TGTGCCAGCAGTGCCCGGGACATAATCTCTGGGGCCAACGTCCTGAGTTTC,CASSARDIISGANVLSF
TRBV11-2,-,14,-,TRBJ2-2,TGTGCCAGCAGCACAGACTTGGACACCGGTGAGCCGTTTTTT,CASSTDLDTGEPFF
TRBV11-1,TRBD2,17,-,TRBJ2-4,TGTCCCAGCAGCTTTCCCGGGACTAGCGGGATCAAAAATATTGAGTACTTC,CPSSFPGTSGIKNIEYF
TRBV19,-,14,once,TRBJ2-7,TGTGCAAGTAGTATGACTGGGATCTCCTACGAGCAGTACTTC,CASSMTGISYEQYF
TRBV5-6,TRBD2,15,-,TRBJ2-2,TGTGCCAGCAGCTGGGGAGGGACGAACACCGGAGAGCTGTTTTTT,CASSWGGTNTGELFF
TRBV28,TRBD2,20,-,TRBJ2-1,TGTGCCAGCAGCCGGGTCGGGGGACTAGCGGGAGATAAGAGGTTATATGAGCAGTTGTTC,CASSRVGGLAGDKRLYEQLF
TRBV28,-,15,-,TRBJ2-7,TGTGCCAGCACCTCCGGGAAAGGGGACTCCTACGAGCAGTACTTC,CASTSGKGDSYEQYF
TRBV5-4,TRBD1,14,-,TRBJ2-2,TGTACCAGCAGCCTCCGACAGGGGCCCGGGGAGCTGTTTTTT,CTSSLRQGPGELFF
TRBV9,TRBD2,15,once,TRBJ2-2,TGTGTCAGCAGGCCTACTAGCGGGAGCACCGGGGAGCTGTTTTTT,CVSRPTSGSTGELFF
TRBV28,-,14,-,TRBJ1-5,TGTGCCAACAGTTTATACGGCGGATCCCAGCCCCAACATTTT,CANSLYGGSQPQHF
TRBV14,TRBD2,16,once,TRBJ2-1,TGTGCCAGCAGTGCCGTAGCGGGATGGATAAAGAATGAGCAATTCTTC,CASSAVAGWIKNEQFF
TRBV12-3/TRBV12-4,-,12,once,TRBJ2-7,TGCGCCAGCAGTGAGGTGGTTTACGAGCAGTACTTC,CASSEVVYEQYF
TRBV5-6,-,17,-,TRBJ1-1,TGTGTCAGCAGCTTGGCTGGCGGCACAGGGAGAAACACTGAAGCTTTCTTT,CVSSLAGGTGRNTEAFF
TRBV11-2,TRBD2,19,-,TRBJ2-5,TGTGCCAACAGCTTTGGTAGCCTTCTAGCGGGAAGGCGGGGAGAGACCCAGTATTTC,CANSFGSLLAGRRGETQYF
TRBV7-2,-,13,-,TRBJ1-1,TGTGCCAGCAGCTTGGACAGCAGGATTGAAGCTTTCTTT,CASSLDSRIEAFF
TRBV29-1,-,14,-,TRBJ2-6,-,CSGSVGSGANVLTF
TRBV10-3,-,16,-,TRBJ2-1,-,CAITQWASGSYNEQFF
TRBV5-5,TRBD1,15,many,TRBJ2-1,TGTGCCAGCAGCTTACAGGGGGAGAGCTACAATGAGCAGTTCTTC,CASSLQGESYNEQFF
TRBV14,-,16,-,TRBJ2-1,TGTGCCAGCAGTGCCGTAACGGGTTGGGTAAACAATGAGCAGATCTTC,CASSAVTGWVNNEQIF
TRBV6-1,-,18,-,TRBJ2-6,TGTGCCAGCAGTGCCAGACAGGTACAATTCTTTGGGGCCAACGTCCTGACTTTC,CASSARQVQFFGANVLTF
TRBV12-3/TRBV12-4,-,13,-,TRBJ2-3,TGTGCCAGCAGTCCGCTATGGGGAGATATGCGGTATTTT,CASSPLWGDMRYF
TRBV6-1,TRBD1,16,-,TRBJ2-7,TGTGTCAGCAGTCCTCGCCGGGACAGGAGCTCCTACGAGCAGTGCTTC,CVSSPRRDRSSYEQCF
TRBV29-1,-,11,-,TRBJ2-5,TGCAGCAACACGCCGGGGGAGACCCAGTACTTC,CSNTPGETQYF
TRBV12-3/TRBV12-4,-,19,-,TRBJ1-1,TGTGTCAGCAGTCCTTACGACAGGCTTCGTAGGAGTCGGTTGACTGAAGCTTTCTTT,CVSSPYDRLRRSRLTEAFF
TRBV6-5,-,15,many,TRBJ2-2,TGTGCCAGCAGCTGGACGCGGGCGAACACCGGGGAGCTGTTTTTT,CASSWTRANTGELFF
TRBV4-3,-,15,-,TRBJ2-6,TGCGCCAGCAGCCAGCGGACACCAGGGGCCAACGTCCTGACTTTC,CASSQRTPGANVLTF
TRBV12-3/TRBV12-4,-,15,-,TRBJ2-1,TGTGCCAGCCAACCTAACAGTCAAGCTTACAATGAGCAGTTCTTC,CASQPNSQAYNEQFF
TRBV29-1,-,12,-,TRBJ2-3,TGCAGCGTTTGTGCCAAGGAGGCTATGCAGTATTTT,CSVCAKEAMQYF
TRBV29-1,TRBD1,15,-,TRBJ2-5,TGTAGCGTTGAAGCGGACAGGGGGCGAACAGAGACTCAATACTTC,CSVEADRGRTETQYF
TRBV29-1,-,14,-,TRBJ2-5,TGCAGCGTCGAAGGTGTCGGACAAGGAGAGACCCTGTACTTC,CSVEGVGQGETLYF
TRBV29-1,TRBD1,14,few,TRBJ2-3,TGCAGCATGAAGGGGACAGGGAGTTCAGATACGCAGTATTTT,CSMKGTGSSDTQYF
TRBV6-2/TRBV6-3,TRBD2,15,-,TRBJ2-3,TGTGCCAGCAGTTATAGCGGGAGGAAAACATATACGCAGTATTTT,CASSYSGRKTYTQYF
TRBV11-2,-,12,-,TRBJ1-1,TGTGCCAGCAGCTTAGGCCTGAACACTGAAGCTTTT,CASSLGLNTEAF
TRBV29-1,-,10,-,TRBJ1-1,TGCAGCGTTAGGAACACTGAAGTTTTGTTT,CSVRNTEVLF
TRBV11-1,-,14,-,TRBJ2-7,TGTGCCAGCAGCTTACAGACAGGCGACTACGAGCAGTACTTC,CASSLQTGDYEQYF
TRBV4-1,-,17,-,TRBJ2-7,TGCGCCAGCAGCCATGAGAGGACTAACGGGAGTGTTTACGAGCAGTACTTC,CASSHERTNGSVYEQYF